One T cell receptor (beta chain) is described in this entry. Its cognate antigen is unknown. The CDR3 sequence is 14 residues long. Deletions cut 4 bases from V and 4 bases from J, with 15 bases between. The germline V gene encodes CDR1 SGHNT and CDR2 YYREEE (reference sequence). Only in-frame clones appear in the TCRdb table, and some are missing; sequencing was by immunoSEQ multiplex PCR. The table shows under 85,000 clones, with 94% occurring only once. This record comes from a study of OX40 agonist ivuxolimab in advanced cancers. Study summary: Partial responses were achieved by three patients, of whom one had hepatocellular carcinoma and two had cutaneous melanoma. Study results and limitations: Normalized T-cell clonal expansion was also low in some nonresponders. The work left the antigen specificity of expanded peripheral T cells undetermined. There was clonal expansion of CD4+ and CD8+ blood T cells by week 6 at 0.1 to 3.0 mg/kg.

V is TRBV5-4 and J is TRBJ2-7, with D maybe TRBD2 (7 bases). The sequence was obtained from an adult with an advanced solid tumor such as melanoma, head and neck, liver or kidney cancer. Sample: CD4+ or CD8+ T cells sorted from blood, taken in a trial of the OX40 agonist ivuxolimab. Here the CDR3 reads CASSPSGGAYEQYF. CDR3 DNA: TGTGCCAGCAGCCCCTCTGGGGGGGCGTACGAGCAGTACTTC.